Below are 13 T cell receptor beta chains sequenced from a single sample in a study of blood T cell repertoires in COVID-19. Clones were sequenced by immunoSEQ multiplex PCR, and TCRdb holds only the in-frame ones, with some missing. The sample comprises roughly 130,000 clones, around 76% of which are singletons, and around 14% rests with the top ten. The sequencing input was peripheral blood. These receptors came from a man older than 75 with acute or convalescent COVID-19.

V is TRBV9 and J is TRBJ2-7; D perhaps matches TRBD2 (5 bases). This CDR3 spans 13 amino acids. In germline, CDR1 is SGDLS, CDR2 YYNGEE. Trimming removed 0 bases from V and 5 bases from J, with 9 bases in between. The CDR3 nucleotides are TGTGCCAGCAGCGTAGGGGCAGCGGACGAGCAGTACTTC. It yields the protein CASSVGAADEQYF.

This rearrangement joins TRBV19 to TRBJ2-3, with a possible D match to TRBD2 (6 bases). Germline CDR1 reads LNHDA; CDR2 reads SQIVND (reference sequence). Trimming cost V 5 bases and J 6 bases, with 15 bases left between them. The length of the CDR3 is 14 residues. In nucleotides, the CDR3 is TGTGCCAGTAGTTCCACCACTCGGGGGGATACGCAGTATTTT. Translating it yields CASSSTTRGDTQYF. The complete variable domain, with remaining parts taken from reference TRBV19 and TRBJ2-3, reads DGGITQSPKYLFRKEGQNVTLSCEQNLNHDAMYWYRQDPGQGLRLIYYSQIVNDFQKGDIAEGYSVSREKKESFPLTVTSAQKNPTAFYLCASSSTTRGDTQYFGPGTRLTVL.

This clone was recorded once. The DNA of the CDR3 is TGTGCCACCAGCCGAGGACAGTTTCTTGAAGCTTTCTTT. It codes for CATSRGQFLEAFF. V usage is TRBV15 and J usage is TRBJ1-1; possible D gene TRBD1, 6 bases. This CDR3 has 13 residues. The V gene lost 5 bases and the J gene lost 7 bases, with 14 bases spanning the gap. CDR1 and CDR2 (germline): LNHNV, YYDKDF (reference sequence).

Points on this clone: The junction differs from germline at one of its ends, possibly a read error. The CDR3 DNA follows: TGTACCAGCTTTAGCTGGGACAAGAACACTGAAGCTTTCTTT. Protein sequence: CTSFSWDKNTEAFF. The gene calls are TRBV6-1 and TRBJ1-1, with D perhaps TRBD1 (6 bases). Germline assignment: CDR1 MNHNS and CDR2 SASEGT. The length of the CDR3 is 14 residues.

The V call is TRBV18, the J call TRBJ2-3; TRBD2 might be the D (5 bases). V was pared by 3 bases and J by 3 bases, with 16 bases between. From germline, CDR1 is KGHSH and CDR2 LQKENI. The CDR3 has 16 residues. The CDR3 nucleotides read TGTGCCAGCTCACCTCGAGCGGACGGTGGGACAGATACGCAGTATTTT. Amino acid sequence: CASSPRADGGTDTQYF.

V usage is TRBV24-1 and J usage is TRBJ2-5, with TRBD2 identical over 7 bases. The CDR3 contains 15 residues. In germline, CDR1 is KGHDR, CDR2 SFDVKD. Trimming at V came to 3 bases and at J to 5 bases, leaving 8 bases not matched to a gene. Here the CDR3 DNA reads TGTGCCACCAGTGATGCCCGGGAGGTCGGGGAGACCCAGTACTTC. Its protein product is CATSDAREVGETQYF.

V is TRBV28 and J is TRBJ2-6; 11 bases line up with TRBD1. CDR1 MDHEN and CDR2 SYDVKM come from the germline V gene. CDR3 size: 17 residues. V shed 8 bases, J shed 0 bases, and the junction held 6 bases outside the gene matches. The CDR3 DNA reads as TGTGCCAGCCTTGGGACAGGGGGAAGCTCTGGGGCCAACGTCCTGACTTTC. It translates to CASLGTGGSSGANVLTF.

This clone occurred once. The rearrangement links TRBV28 to TRBJ2-1; the match to TRBD1 covers 7 bases. J lost 3 bases, V lost 5 bases, and 19 bases had no gene match. This CDR3 spans 19 amino acids. Germline values: CDR1 MDHEN, CDR2 SYDVKM. CDR3 region: CASSAYGTARPPYYNEQFF. The CDR3 DNA reads as TGTGCCAGCAGTGCATACGGGACAGCCAGACCCCCCTACTACAATGAGCAGTTCTTC.

The gene calls are TRBV6-1 and TRBJ1-6, with D perhaps matching TRBD1 (5 bases). V lost 1 base to trimming and J lost 7 bases, with 11 bases between them. Germline V CDR1 and CDR2: MNHNS, SASEGT. This CDR3 has 15 residues. CDR3: CASSEGGVWNSPLHF. CDR3 DNA sequence: TGTGCCAGCAGTGAAGGGGGGGTTTGGAATTCACCCCTCCACTTT.

This clone showed up just a few times. The chain recombines TRBV6-5 with TRBJ2-6, with a possible D match to TRBD1 (5 bases). This CDR3 comprises 15 residues. Germline V lookup: CDR1 MNHEY, CDR2 SVGAGI. V was pared by 6 bases and J by 1 base, with 10 bases between. CDR3 region: CASRRTGSGANVLTF. The CDR3 coding sequence is TGTGCCAGCAGACGAACAGGTTCTGGGGCCAACGTCCTGACTTTC.

V and J are TRBV16 and TRBJ2-3, with TRBD1 as a possible D gene (6 bases). Per the germline V gene, CDR1 is KGHSY and CDR2 is FQNENV. V was cut by 1 base and J by 1 base, with 6 bases left in between. CDR3 length: 14 residues. The CDR3 sequence: CASSQWTGTDTQYF. The CDR3 DNA reads TGTGCCAGCAGCCAATGGACAGGCACAGATACGCAGTATTTT.

This clone was detected a few times. The chain is built from TRBV4-2 and TRBJ2-7; D not resolved. The germline V gene encodes CDR1 LGHNA and CDR2 YNFKEQ. CDR3 length: 15 residues. V was cut by 4 bases and J by 3 bases, with 16 bases left in between. DNA for the CDR3: TGTGCCAGCAGCCCCCTGAGAGGCCCCGTCTACGAGCAGTACTTC. Translating it yields CASSPLRGPVYEQYF.

The chain carries TRBV6-2 or TRBV6-3 and TRBJ1-5; D remains ambiguous. CDR3 length: 14 amino acids. CDR1 and CDR2 (germline): MNHEY, SVGEGT. Trimming removed 2 bases from V and 7 bases from J, with 12 bases in between. CDR3 loop: CASSYVGGMQPQHF. DNA of the CDR3: TGTGCCAGCAGTTACGTTGGAGGGATGCAGCCCCAGCATTTT.